The 6 T cell receptor beta chains presented below share a single source sample, sequenced in a study of blood T cells in healthy people across ages. The second PCR ran 7 to 11 cycles with a sample-barcoded 5' primer and J-beta primers. TCRdb redid the calling of the 5' RACE reads with MiXCR, one entry per CDR3 protein. The sample consists of around 1,100,000 distinct CDR3 sequences, around two fifths of them appearing once. Sequenced: blood. The receptors were gathered from a man younger than 35 in good health.

This clonotype has just a few counts. V is TRBV6-2 or TRBV6-3 and J is TRBJ2-5; D perhaps matches TRBD2 (5 bases). Germline-derived CDR1 and CDR2 are MNHEY and SVGEGT. The CDR3 runs to 15 residues. The V and J ends lost 0 bases and 7 bases respectively, with 15 bases between them. CDR3 loop: CASSYSTGGLGTQYF. CDR3 sequence (DNA): TGTGCCAGCAGTTACTCGACGGGCGGACTGGGGACCCAGTACTTC.

The chain has TRBV4-2 and TRBJ1-1, with a weak D call TRBD1 (5 bases). Germline-derived CDR1 and CDR2 are LGHNA and YNFKEQ. The CDR3 consists of 15 residues. The V and J ends lost 0 bases and 3 bases respectively, with 11 bases between them. Here the CDR3 DNA reads TGTGCCAGCAGCCAAGACGGGCAGGGCCACACTGAAGCTTTCTTT. This encodes CASSQDGQGHTEAFF.

The chain couples TRBV2 to TRBJ1-1; D unresolved. CDR1 is SNHLY, CDR2 FYNNEI, per germline. The CDR3 totals 14 residues. V dropped 3 bases and J dropped 1 base, with 9 bases sitting between them. The CDR3 DNA sequence: TGTGCCAGCAGTGACCGCGGCGGGAACACTGAAGCTTTCTTT. Translation gives CASSDRGGNTEAFF.

V and J are TRBV7-2 and TRBJ1-1, with unresolved D. The CDR3 is 16 residues long. CDR1 and CDR2 (germline): SGHTA, FQGNSA. V lost 2 bases, J lost 5 bases, and 18 bases lay in between. The CDR3 loop reads CASSLSPGLGRTEAFF. The CDR3 bases are TGTGCCAGCAGCTTAAGCCCTGGACTGGGGAGGACTGAAGCTTTCTTT.

V is TRBV6-5 and J is TRBJ1-2; perhaps TRBD1 as D (5 bases). The CDR3 is 14 amino acids. The germline V gene encodes CDR1 MNHEY and CDR2 SVGAGI. Trimming stripped 0 bases from V and 4 bases from J, with 9 bases between. The CDR3 nucleotides are TGTGCCAGCAGTTACTCCAGGGTAGCCTATGGCTACACCTTC. This gives the protein CASSYSRVAYGYTF.

The V call is TRBV20-1, the J call TRBJ1-5; possibly TRBD1 for D (5 bases). The CDR3 loop spans 16 amino acids. Trimming removed 3 bases at V and 2 bases at J, with 17 bases between. Germline CDR1 DFQATT, CDR2 SNEGSKA (reference sequence). The CDR3 DNA reads TGCAGTGCTAGGATGGGAGGGGTAATGGGCAATCAGCCCCAGCATTTT. This codes for CSARMGGVMGNQPQHF.